A single sample gave rise to the 21 T cell receptor beta chains below, sequenced in a study of molecular identifiers for immune sequencing clone quantification. TCRdb fed the PCR reads into MiXCR, producing one record per CDR3 protein. The data show around 100,000 distinct CDR3 sequences, around 37% seen once. Source material: naive CD8+ T cells from blood, with Jurkat cell RNA spiked in. This sample's subset: FACS-sorted CD8+CD4-CCR7+CD45RA+ naive T cells. These receptors all come from a human donor in good health. Some libraries in this study had Jurkat cell RNA spiked in.

The chain couples TRBV4-3 to TRBJ2-3; 9 bases align to TRBD1. The CDR3 has 16 residues. V was pared by 3 bases and J by 2 bases, with 6 bases of the junction left unmatched. Germline-derived CDR1 and CDR2 are LGHNA and YSLEER. The CDR3 loop is CASSQGTGRVTDTQYF. As DNA, the CDR3 is TGCGCCAGCAGCCAGGGGACAGGGAGGGTCACAGATACGCAGTATTTT.

The V and J genes are TRBV4-1 and TRBJ2-3; D unresolved. The CDR3 consists of 18 residues. V was pared by 0 bases and J by 4 bases, with 20 bases between. Germline V lookup: CDR1 MGHRA, CDR2 YSYEKL. The CDR3: CASSQDPGPIMGADTQYF. In nucleotides, the CDR3 is TGCGCCAGCAGCCAAGATCCCGGACCTATTATGGGCGCAGATACGCAGTATTTT.

There are many counts of this clonotype. This chain joins TRBV29-1 and TRBJ2-2; 9 bases fit TRBD1. Germline assignment: CDR1 SQVTM and CDR2 ANQGSEA. This CDR3 region has 15 residues. The junction had 12 bases not matched to a gene; V was cut back by 6 bases and J by 7 bases. The CDR3 protein is CSVAGTGHTNGELFF. CDR3 nucleotides: TGCAGCGTCGCCGGGACAGGGCATACGAACGGGGAGCTGTTTTTT.

This clonotype came up a few times. The rearrangement uses TRBV27 and TRBJ2-5; the D call may be TRBD1 or TRBD2 (5 bases each). Germline CDR1 and CDR2: MNHEY and SMNVEV (reference sequence). The CDR3 has 14 amino acids. The V and J ends lost 1 base and 1 base respectively, with 7 bases between them. The CDR3 reads CASSLWGPQETQYF. The CDR3 DNA sequence: TGTGCCAGCAGTTTATGGGGACCCCAAGAGACCCAGTACTTC.

A word on this clonotype: This may come from a read error, since a much larger clone is one base off. J is TRBJ2-1 and V is TRBV7-8; possible D gene TRBD1, 5 bases. The CDR3 spans 15 residues. CDR1 is SGHVS, CDR2 FQNEAQ, per germline. The germline V and J ends were trimmed by 5 bases and 3 bases, with 14 bases remaining between them. CDR3 bases: TGTGCCAGCAGCACTACAGGTGGCGACTACAATGAGCAGTTCTTC. This translates into CASSTTGGDYNEQFF.

V usage is TRBV20-1 and J usage is TRBJ2-7; possible D gene TRBD1, 6 bases. CDR3 length: 14 amino acids. CDR1 and CDR2 (germline): DFQATT, SNEGSKA (reference sequence). With 6 bases removed from V and 3 bases from J, the gap between germline ends came to 18 bases. The CDR3 nucleotides are TGCAGTGCCCACCAGCTGGGGGCGAGCTACGAGCAGTACTTC. This sequence encodes CSAHQLGASYEQYF.

This clonotype was seen a handful of times. The gene calls are TRBV19 and TRBJ1-1; D remains ambiguous. CDR3 length: 13 residues. Germline V CDR1 and CDR2: LNHDA, SQIVND (reference sequence). The ends were cut back, 3 bases at V and 1 base at J, with 6 bases in the middle. CDR3 DNA sequence: TGTGCCAGTAGTATCAGTCCGAACACTGAAGCTTTCTTT. Translated, it gives CASSISPNTEAFF.

As regards this clonotype: Germline and junction disagree at one end, which may indicate a read error. The CDR3 protein is CACSFSGTGGLGTDTQYF. The CDR3 DNA is TGTGCCTGCAGTTTCTCCGGGACAGGGGGATTGGGGACAGATACGCAGTATTTT. The chain joins TRBV28 to TRBJ2-3, with TRBD1 matching 11 bases. The CDR3 is 18 residues long. CDR1 MDHEN and CDR2 SYDVKM come from the germline V gene.

This clonotype has ten or more counts. This chain links TRBV28 with TRBJ2-1; no clear D. Germline V gives CDR1 MDHEN, CDR2 SYDVKM. Trimming cost V 8 bases and J 2 bases, with 7 bases left between them. This CDR3 is built from 12 residues. Here the CDR3 reads CASSLAYNEQFF. Written as DNA, the CDR3 is TGTGCCAGCTCATTAGCCTACAATGAGCAGTTCTTC.

Turning to this clonotype: A read error may be the cause here, since a much bigger clone is one base away. The chain has TRBV9 and TRBJ2-5, with D perhaps matching TRBD1 (5 bases). The CDR3 has 15 amino acids. Per the germline V gene, CDR1 is SGDLS and CDR2 is YYNGEE. This chain's CDR3 is CASNLLDSPQETQNF. The CDR3 DNA follows: TGTGCCAGCAACCTGCTAGACAGCCCCCAAGAGACCCAGAACTTC.

The chain's CDR3 is CASSQSIAGYEQYF. CDR3 coding DNA: TGCGCCAGCAGCCAGAGTATAGCTGGCTACGAGCAGTACTTC. The chain recombines TRBV4-1 with TRBJ2-7; D call uncertain. The V gene's germline CDR1 is MGHRA and CDR2 YSYEKL. V lost 3 bases and J 3 bases, leaving 12 bases between the germline ends. The CDR3 has 14 amino acids.

As regards this clonotype: A much larger clone sits a single nucleotide away, making a read error possible. The J gene is TRBJ2-5, the V gene TRBV7-8; D is unresolved. The CDR3 runs to 15 residues. Germline V gene sequence: CDR1 SGHVS, CDR2 FQNEAQ. The chain's CDR3 is CASSPDARVQETQHF. Written as DNA, the CDR3 is TGTGCCAGCAGCCCTGACGCTCGGGTGCAAGAGACCCAGCACTTC.

The chain carries TRBV20-1 and TRBJ1-5; D is unclear. V dropped 8 bases and J dropped 2 bases, with 13 bases sitting between them. This CDR3 is 13 amino acids long. CDR1 is DFQATT, CDR2 SNEGSKA, per germline (reference sequence). The CDR3 DNA follows: TGCAGTTCCACCTTTGTTGGCAATCAGCCCCAGCATTTT. This translates into CSSTFVGNQPQHF.

This clonotype occurred once. A read error may explain this, as a much larger clone is one base away. The chain employs TRBV5-1 and TRBJ2-7, with a weak D call TRBD1 (5 bases). The CDR3 length is 14 residues. Germline assignment: CDR1 SGHRS and CDR2 YFSETQ. CDR3 coding DNA: TGCGCCAGCAGCTTGAAGGACATCTCCTACGAGCAGAACTTC. This encodes CASSLKDISYEQNF.

Regarding this clonotype: The CDR3 carries no conserved terminal phenylalanine or tryptophan, so it likely arises from a read error. This chain links TRBV5-5 with TRBJ1-1, with D possibly TRBD1 on 5 matching bases. CDR1 is SGHKS, CDR2 YYEKEE, per germline (reference sequence). The CDR3 spans 14 residues. The CDR3 reads CASSFKWWGTDAFY. The CDR3 region has the DNA TGTGCCAGCAGCTTTAAGTGGTGGGGCACTGATGCTTTCTAT.

Only a few counts were recorded for this clonotype. At one boundary the junction diverges from the germline segment, which might be a read error. The genes are TRBV15 and TRBJ2-7; tentative D call: TRBD1 (6 bases). Germline loops: CDR1 LNHNV, CDR2 YYDKDF (reference sequence). There are 12 residues in the CDR3. DNA of the CDR3: TGTGCCACCACCAGAGTAGGGGGCGAGCAGTACTTC. This encodes CATTRVGGEQYF.

As concerns this clonotype: One base away lies a much larger clone, so this may be a sequencing read error. The CDR3 end shows no conserved phenylalanine or tryptophan, and so a read error is likely. V usage is TRBV28 and J usage is TRBJ1-5; D might be TRBD1 (6 bases). Trimming stripped 6 bases from V and 8 bases from J, with 17 bases between. The germline CDR1 and CDR2 sequences are MDHEN and SYDVKM. The CDR3 has 14 residues. As DNA, the CDR3 is TGTGCCAGCAGCCCTCGGACAGAAATCAAGCCCCAGCATATT. Its translation is CASSPRTEIKPQHI.

Concerning this clonotype itself: No conserved phenylalanine or tryptophan is present at the end of the CDR3, so a read error is the likely explanation. V is TRBV9 and J is TRBJ2-5; a possible D gene is TRBD1 (5 bases). The CDR3 contains 13 residues. Germline assignment: CDR1 SGDLS and CDR2 YYNGEE. V was trimmed by 2 bases and J by 3 bases, leaving 8 bases between them. This CDR3 reads CASSVDNEETQYS. DNA of the CDR3: TGTGCCAGCAGCGTGGACAACGAAGAGACCCAGTACTCC.

The chain combines TRBV7-9 with TRBJ1-3; tentative D call: TRBD1 (5 bases). The germline V gene encodes CDR1 SEHNR and CDR2 FQNEAQ (reference sequence). The length of the CDR3 is 13 residues. V shed 3 bases and J shed 12 bases, with 15 bases lying between them. The CDR3 sequence is CASSLGPRDIIYF. The CDR3 coding sequence is TGTGCCAGCAGCTTGGGACCGAGAGACATCATATATTTT.

In regard to this clonotype: The germline gene is not matched at one end of the junction; a read error may be the cause. The V gene is TRBV6-6, the J gene TRBJ2-7; D unresolved. The CDR3 runs to 11 residues. Germline CDR1 and CDR2: MNHNY and SVGAGI (reference sequence). The CDR3, as DNA: TGTGCCAACAGTTTCCCGGGTGAGCAGTACTTC. Amino acids: CANSFPGEQYF.

Remarks on this clonotype: At one boundary the junction diverges from the germline segment, which might be a read error. The chain carries TRBV9 and TRBJ2-2, with 8 bases that match TRBD2. CDR3 length equals 16 residues. Germline V gives CDR1 SGDLS, CDR2 YYNGEE. The CDR3 coding sequence is TGTGCCAGCAGCAAAGTGCCCCTAGCGGGCACCGGGGAGCAGTTTTTT. It is translated as CASSKVPLAGTGEQFF.